This TCR beta chain was profiled in a study of T cell responses to AZD1222 COVID-19 vaccine. Study-level findings and limits: All repertoire sampling was performed exclusively after the peak T cell response. Among those given AZD1222, only six or seven were seropositive at baseline.

Sequenced by immunoSEQ multiplex PCR; TCRdb stores in-frame clones only, minus some. The sample carries under 95,000 clones, roughly 90% recorded once. Unmatched junction bases numbered 19, after V lost 3 bases and J lost 5 bases. This CDR3 spans 20 amino acids. Germline lookup yields CDR1 LNHDA and CDR2 SQIVND (reference sequence). Investigators merged groups given second doses at roughly 4 or roughly 12 weeks. Of note for this clone: The antigen is unknown.

The sequencing here drew on peripheral blood, taken 28 days after the second AZD1222 dose. The rearrangement joins TRBV19 to TRBJ2-3; 11 bases agree with TRBD2. The TCR sequence derives from an adult who received the AZD1222 COVID-19 vaccine. CDR3 loop: CASSIPQLAGAVTPLDTQYF. DNA of the CDR3: TGTGCCAGTAGTATCCCTCAACTAGCGGGGGCCGTTACCCCCTTAGATACGCAGTATTTT. The whole variable domain, filled in from reference TRBV19 and TRBJ2-3, reads DGGITQSPKYLFRKEGQNVTLSCEQNLNHDAMYWYRQDPGQGLRLIYYSQIVNDFQKGDIAEGYSVSREKKESFPLTVTSAQKNPTAFYLCASSIPQLAGAVTPLDTQYFGPGTRLTVL.